Each of the 32 T cell receptor beta chains below was sequenced from the same sample in a study of T cells in localized non-small cell lung cancer. Profiled with immunoSEQ multiplex PCR; TCRdb holds only in-frame clones, not every one. The sample records 70,000 to 95,000 clones, under 95% being singletons. Sequenced material: PBMCs, taken before any cancer treatment. Receptor source: a woman between 35 and 70 years old with stage II squamous cell lung carcinoma.

The CDR3 sequence: CASSQGGSEAFF. The DNA of the CDR3 is TGTGCCAGCAGCCAAGGTGGTTCCGAAGCTTTCTTT. This chain uses TRBV14 with TRBJ1-1, with D unresolved. The CDR3 spans 12 residues. In germline, CDR1 is SGHDN, CDR2 FVKESK. V lost 1 base and J lost 8, with 8 bases in between. The whole variable domain, remainder taken from reference TRBV14 and TRBJ1-1, is EAGVTQFPSHSVIEKGQTVTLRCDPISGHDNLYWYRRVMGKEIKFLLHFVKESKQDESGMPNNRFLAERTGGTYSTLKVQPAELEDSGVYFCASSQGGSEAFFGQGTRLTVV.

The J gene is TRBJ2-1, the V gene TRBV27; D not resolved. Looked up from germline, CDR1 is MNHEY and CDR2 is SMNVEV (reference sequence). V lost 3 bases and J 9 bases, leaving 9 bases between the germline ends. CDR3 length equals 12 residues. In DNA, the CDR3 is TGTGCCAGCAGTTTCGTCGGTGGTGAGCAGTTCTTC. Amino acid sequence: CASSFVGGEQFF.

The V and J genes are TRBV7-9 and TRBJ1-1; no firm D call. V lost 2 bases and J lost 10, with 11 bases in between. Germline V gene sequence: CDR1 SEHNR, CDR2 FQNEAQ (reference sequence). The CDR3 has 12 residues. The CDR3 here is CASSLKSTGAFF. The CDR3 bases are TGTGCCAGCAGCTTAAAATCAACGGGAGCTTTCTTT.

This rearrangement joins TRBV5-1 to TRBJ2-7; 16 bases line up with TRBD2. The CDR3 contains 17 residues. Germline loops: CDR1 SGHRS, CDR2 YFSETQ. Germline trimming cut 4 bases from V and 2 bases from J; bases unmatched to any gene: 6. The CDR3: CASSPGLAGGRPYEQYF. DNA for the CDR3: TGCGCCAGCAGCCCGGGACTAGCGGGAGGGAGGCCCTACGAGCAGTACTTC.

The V and J genes are TRBV5-1 and TRBJ2-7, with a possible D match to TRBD2 (6 bases). There are 15 residues in the CDR3. The V and J ends lost 1 base and 0 bases respectively, with 11 bases between them. Germline lookup yields CDR1 SGHRS and CDR2 YFSETQ. CDR3 nucleotides: TGCGCCAGCAGCTTGTGGGGGGTGAGCTCCTACGAGCAGTACTTC. Protein product: CASSLWGVSSYEQYF.

This sequence joins TRBV10-1 and TRBJ2-3; TRBD2 matches 9 bases. J was trimmed by 4 bases and V by 7 bases; bases with no gene match: 6. The CDR3 length is 14 residues. Germline V gene sequence: CDR1 WNHNN, CDR2 SYGVQD (reference sequence). The CDR3 DNA reads TGCGCCAGCACCCGCGGGAGGGCCGCAGATACGCAGTATTTT. The encoded protein is CASTRGRAADTQYF.

DNA of the CDR3: TGTGCCAGCAGCCAAGAGGGGGAGCCCACAGATACGCAGTATTTT. It specifies CASSQEGEPTDTQYF. This chain uses TRBV4-2 with TRBJ2-3; D may be TRBD1 or TRBD2 (5 bases each). V was trimmed by 0 bases and J by 2 bases, leaving 9 bases between them. The CDR3 extends over 15 amino acids. The germline CDR1 and CDR2 sequences are LGHNA and YNFKEQ.

The chain employs TRBV13 and TRBJ2-7; tentatively, D is TRBD2 (7 bases). The germline V and J ends were trimmed by 5 bases and 6 bases, with 23 bases remaining between them. The CDR3 sequence is 16 residues long. Germline V gene lookup returns CDR1 PRHDT and CDR2 FYEKMQ (reference sequence). CDR3 DNA: TGTGCCAGCAGCCGACGGGACGCCATAGGGGGGGTCGAGCAGTACTTC. Residues: CASSRRDAIGGVEQYF.

This chain joins TRBV7-5 and TRBJ2-1; the listed D gene, TRBD2, was not tested against the DNA. TRBV7-5 counts as a pseudogene. CDR3 length: 17 amino acids. CDR3 sequence reads: CVRSLFGLAPTQGEQFF. The CDR3 DNA reads as TGTGTCAGAAGCTTATTTGGACTAGCGCCTACCCAGGGTGAGCAGTTCTTC.

The J gene is TRBJ2-2, the V gene TRBV12-5; D ambiguous. Germline CDR1 reads LGHNT; CDR2 reads FRNRAP. Trimming took 0 bases from V and 7 from J, leaving 12 bases between them. The CDR3 loop spans 15 amino acids. CDR3 sequence: CASGLVQSGFGELFF. In DNA, the CDR3 is TGTGCTAGTGGTTTGGTGCAGTCTGGGTTCGGGGAGCTGTTTTTT.

The rearrangement links TRBV6-5 to TRBJ2-2; no reliable D call. CDR1 is MNHEY and CDR2 is SVGAGI in the germline V gene. V was pared by 0 bases and J by 4 bases, with 9 bases between. This CDR3 has 15 residues. CDR3 residues: CASSYSLVVTGELFF. The CDR3, as DNA: TGTGCCAGCAGTTACTCTCTCGTTGTCACCGGGGAGCTGTTTTTT.

This chain connects TRBV6-5 to TRBJ1-1; D gene ambiguous. The length of the CDR3 is 13 residues. Germline CDR1 is MNHEY and CDR2 is SVGAGI. The ends were cut back, 4 bases at V and 1 base at J, with 7 bases in the middle. The CDR3 nucleotides read TGTGCCAGCAGTTCCCTCGGGAACACTGAAGCTTTCTTT. It translates to CASSSLGNTEAFF.

V is TRBV19 and J is TRBJ2-5, with D tentatively TRBD1 (6 bases). CDR3 length equals 13 residues. The V and J ends lost 6 bases and 1 base respectively, with 9 bases between them. From germline, CDR1 is LNHDA and CDR2 SQIVND (reference sequence). DNA of the CDR3: TGTGCCAGTAGCAGGGGTCTCCAAGAGACCCAGTACTTC. This gives the protein CASSRGLQETQYF.

This rearrangement joins TRBV15 to TRBJ1-2; D remains ambiguous. CDR3 length: 14 residues. Per germline, CDR1 LNHNV and CDR2 YYDKDF (reference sequence). V was clipped by 0 bases and J by 1 base, with 6 bases between them. The CDR3 nucleotides are TGTGCCACCAGCAGAGACCCAGTTAACTATGGCTACACCTTC. The encoded protein is CATSRDPVNYGYTF.

The chain uses TRBV6-5 and TRBJ2-7; TRBD2 might be the D (6 bases). The CDR3 runs to 12 residues. The ends were cut back, 6 bases at V and 3 bases at J, with 9 bases in the middle. The germline V gene has CDR1 MNHEY and CDR2 SVGAGI. The CDR3 coding sequence is TGTGCCAGCAGCTCGGGGGTCTACGAGCAGTACTTC. Translation: CASSSGVYEQYF.

This clone was seen only once. The chain is built from TRBV5-1 and TRBJ2-5, with unresolved D. CDR3 length: 14 amino acids. V lost 4 bases and J 2 bases, leaving 12 bases between the germline ends. Germline V CDR1 and CDR2: SGHRS, YFSETQ. The DNA for the CDR3 is TGCGCCAGCAGCCCACACGATATTCAAGAGACCCAGTACTTC. Protein product: CASSPHDIQETQYF.

V usage is TRBV11-3 and J usage is TRBJ2-2, with D unclear. The CDR3 is 17 residues long. The V end lost 1 base, the J end lost 4 bases, and 16 bases lay between the germline ends. The germline V gene encodes CDR1 SGHNT and CDR2 YENEEA. For the CDR3, the DNA is TGTGCCAGCAGCTTAGTGCCCCCGACATCTAGCACCGGGGAGCTGTTTTTT. Translating gives CASSLVPPTSSTGELFF.

V is TRBV6-1 and J is TRBJ2-1, with 11 bases that match TRBD2. The CDR3 has 16 amino acids. Per germline, CDR1 MNHNS and CDR2 SASEGT. The V gene end was trimmed by 0 bases and the J gene end by 3 bases; junction bases not matched to a gene: 1. The CDR3, as DNA: TGTGCCAGCAGTGAAGCCCTAGCGGGAGGCTACAATGAGCAGTTCTTC. Protein sequence: CASSEALAGGYNEQFF.

The chain has TRBV5-1 and TRBJ1-2; 9 nucleotides line up with TRBD1. The CDR3 has 13 amino acids. The V gene end was trimmed by 6 bases and the J gene end by 6 bases; junction bases not matched to a gene: 6. Germline-derived CDR1 and CDR2 are SGHRS and YFSETQ. The CDR3 DNA sequence: TGCGCCAGCACCGAACAGGGGGCTGATGGCTACACCTTC. As protein: CASTEQGADGYTF. Full variable domain (outside the CDR3, taken from reference TRBV5-1 and TRBJ1-2): KAGVTQTPRYLIKTRGQQVTLSCSPISGHRSVSWYQQTPGQGLQFLFEYFSETQRNKGNFPGRFSGRQFSNSRSEMNVSTLELGDSALYLCASTEQGADGYTFGSGTRLTVV.

The rearrangement joins TRBV27 to TRBJ1-1; D is perhaps TRBD1 (6 bases). Trimming took 2 bases from V and 3 from J, leaving 7 bases between them. The CDR3 consists of 13 residues. Germline CDR1 MNHEY, CDR2 SMNVEV (reference sequence). CDR3 bases: TGTGCCAGCAGTTTAGAGGGGGACACTGAAGCTTTCTTT. Translated: CASSLEGDTEAFF.

V is TRBV27 and J is TRBJ1-1; the D is unclear. The CDR3 has 11 residues. V was trimmed by 4 bases and J by 5 bases, leaving 5 bases between them. Germline V gene data show CDR1 as MNHEY and CDR2 as SMNVEV (reference sequence). This CDR3 is CASSSRTEAFF. For the CDR3, the DNA is TGTGCCAGCAGTTCTAGGACTGAAGCTTTCTTT.

The chain uses TRBV6-1 and TRBJ1-5; 8 nucleotides line up with TRBD1. Trimming removed 5 bases from V and 6 bases from J; junction bases left unmatched: 6. CDR3 size: 14 residues. Germline CDR1 is MNHNS and CDR2 is SASEGT. In nucleotides, the CDR3 is TGTGCCAGCAGTTCCGGACAGGGCTTTCAGCCCCAGCATTTT. This codes for CASSSGQGFQPQHF.

This clone turned up a few times. This rearrangement joins TRBV7-6 to TRBJ1-5; D uncertain. Germline-derived CDR1 and CDR2 are SGHVS and FNYEAQ. This CDR3 has 13 residues. The ends were cut back, 5 bases at V and 2 bases at J, with 7 bases in the middle. The CDR3 DNA is TGTGCCAGCAGCCTAGGACGCAATCAGCCCCAGCATTTT. Amino acids: CASSLGRNQPQHF.

This sequence joins TRBV6-5 and TRBJ2-1; weak D call: TRBD2 (6 bases). Germline CDR1 reads MNHEY; CDR2 reads SVGAGI. The CDR3 covers 14 residues. V was clipped by 4 bases and J by 4 bases, with 11 bases between them. The CDR3 spells CASSSRGDYNEQFF. Here the CDR3 DNA reads TGTGCCAGCAGTTCTCGCGGGGATTACAATGAGCAGTTCTTC.

The J gene is TRBJ1-5, the V gene TRBV7-6; the D gene is possibly TRBD1 (6 bases). V lost 5 bases and J 4 bases, leaving 9 bases between the germline ends. The V gene's germline CDR1 is SGHVS and CDR2 FNYEAQ. This CDR3 has 13 residues. The CDR3 here is CASSPGANQPQHF. CDR3 sequence (DNA): TGTGCCAGCAGCCCAGGGGCAAATCAGCCCCAGCATTTT. Full variable domain (outside the CDR3, taken from reference TRBV7-6 and TRBJ1-5): GAGVSQSPRYKVTKRGQDVALRCDPISGHVSLYWYRQALGQGPEFLTYFNYEAQQDKSGLPNDRFSAERPEGSISTLTIQRTEQRDSAMYRCASSPGANQPQHFGDGTRLSIL.

The rearrangement links TRBV30 to TRBJ2-5; possibly TRBD1 or TRBD2 for D (5 bases each). This CDR3 is built from 17 residues. Germline V gene sequence: CDR1 GTSNPN, CDR2 SVGIG (reference sequence). V dropped 3 bases and J dropped 3 bases, with 23 bases sitting between them. The CDR3 region is CAWSSRALRRGEETQYF. CDR3 bases: TGTGCCTGGAGCTCCCGGGCCCTTAGAAGAGGGGAAGAGACCCAGTACTTC.

This chain connects TRBV5-1 to TRBJ1-4; unclear D gene. CDR3 length equals 13 residues. V was pared by 5 bases and J by 4 bases, with 9 bases between. Germline-derived CDR1 and CDR2 are SGHRS and YFSETQ. DNA of the CDR3: TGCGCCAGCAGAAGACGGAATAATGAAAAACTGTTTTTT. Its protein is CASRRRNNEKLFF.

This chain joins TRBV6-5 and TRBJ1-1; 7 bases fit TRBD1. J gave up 10 bases and V 5 bases, and 10 bases lay outside the gene matches. The CDR3 spans 13 residues. The germline CDR1 and CDR2 sequences are MNHEY and SVGAGI. CDR3 amino acids: CASSRGQVGGAFF. CDR3 nucleotides: TGTGCCAGCAGTCGTGGACAGGTCGGTGGAGCTTTCTTT.

The chain couples TRBV4-1 to TRBJ1-5, with no clear D. Trimming took off 1 base at V and 4 bases at J, with 8 bases between the two ends. The CDR3 covers 14 residues. Germline lookup yields CDR1 MGHRA and CDR2 YSYEKL. The CDR3 DNA reads TGCGCCAGCAGCCAAGTCGCGGGGAATCAGCCCCAGCATTTT. Translating it yields CASSQVAGNQPQHF.

This clone was seen a single time. Germline and junction disagree at one end, which may indicate a read error. This chain connects TRBV6-1 to TRBJ1-5; D is perhaps TRBD1 (6 bases). The germline gives CDR1 MNHNS, CDR2 SASEGT. The CDR3 is made up of 13 amino acids. The CDR3 reads CASSEEGVQPQHF. Here the CDR3 DNA reads TGTGCCAGCAGCGAAGAGGGGGTACAGCCCCAGCATTTT.

This clone was counted a few times. This chain joins TRBV6-1 and TRBJ1-3; tentatively, D is TRBD1 (6 bases). The germline V gene encodes CDR1 MNHNS and CDR2 SASEGT. CDR3 length equals 13 residues. The V and J ends lost 10 bases and 4 bases respectively, with 14 bases between them. The CDR3 region is CATPQGNGNTIYF. The CDR3 coding sequence is TGTGCCACCCCTCAGGGGAACGGAAACACCATATATTTT.

The chain employs TRBV2 and TRBJ2-2, with D perhaps being TRBD1 or TRBD2 (5 bases each). The CDR3 is 15 amino acids. The germline V gene has CDR1 SNHLY and CDR2 FYNNEI. Trimming stripped 7 bases from V and 2 bases from J, with 14 bases between. In DNA, the CDR3 is TGTGCCAGCACCTCACGAGGGGCTAACACCGGGGAGCTGTTTTTT. Translating gives CASTSRGANTGELFF.